The 8 T cell receptor beta chains below were found in one sample sequenced in a study of blood T cell repertoires in COVID-19. TCRdb's table, derived via immunoSEQ multiplex PCR, lists solely in-frame clones and lacks some. The repertoire holds about 100,000 clones, around four fifths seen once, with roughly 29% in the top ten. The material sequenced was peripheral blood. All receptors come from a man in his 70s with active or convalescent COVID-19.

V is TRBV20-1 and J is TRBJ2-1; D is undetermined. This CDR3 comprises 11 residues. Trimming removed 4 bases at V and 8 bases at J, with 9 bases between. The germline CDR1 and CDR2 sequences are DFQATT and SNEGSKA (reference sequence). The CDR3, as DNA: TGCAGTGCTACAGCGTTGGATGAGCAGTTCTTC. Amino acid sequence: CSATALDEQFF.

The genes are TRBV4-2 and TRBJ2-1; 13 bases are shared with TRBD2. There are 15 residues in the CDR3. The trim removed 4 bases at V and 12 bases at J, leaving 9 bases unmatched. CDR1 is LGHNA, CDR2 YNFKEQ, per germline. CDR3 protein: CASSRSEGLAGRQFF. The CDR3 DNA reads TGTGCCAGCAGCCGATCCGAGGGACTAGCGGGAAGGCAGTTCTTC.

This chain connects TRBV15 to TRBJ1-6; the D is unclear. Per the germline V gene, CDR1 is LNHNV and CDR2 is YYDKDF (reference sequence). Trimming shortened V by 0 bases and J by 6 bases, and 9 bases separated the two germline ends. The CDR3 is made up of 15 amino acids. CDR3 residues: CATSRDGQSNSPLHF. The CDR3, as DNA: TGTGCCACCAGCAGAGATGGGCAGAGTAATTCACCCCTCCACTTT.

V gene TRBV28 combines with J gene TRBJ2-7; D might be TRBD1 (6 bases). There are 15 residues in the CDR3. The germline gives CDR1 MDHEN, CDR2 SYDVKM. With 3 bases removed from V and 1 base from J, the gap between germline ends came to 13 bases. Here the CDR3 reads CASSLALRGSYEQYF. CDR3 DNA: TGTGCCAGCAGTTTGGCCCTCAGGGGTTCCTACGAGCAGTACTTC.

The genes are TRBV4-1 and TRBJ2-3; no firm D call. The germline gives CDR1 MGHRA, CDR2 YSYEKL. V lost 4 bases, J lost 0 bases, and 11 bases lay in between. There are 15 residues in the CDR3. CDR3 coding DNA: TGCGCCAGCAGCCGCCTAGGCATCAGCACAGATACGCAGTATTTT. As protein: CASSRLGISTDTQYF.

The chain is built from TRBV20-1 and TRBJ1-1; D remains unclear. Germline-derived CDR1 and CDR2 are DFQATT and SNEGSKA (reference sequence). Trimming took 2 bases from V and 4 from J, leaving 5 bases between them. This CDR3 region has 11 residues. CDR3 sequence: CSARSGTEAFF. The CDR3 DNA follows: TGCAGTGCTAGATCGGGCACTGAAGCTTTCTTT.

This chain links TRBV19 with TRBJ2-7; TRBD1 agrees at 7 bases. Germline V lookup: CDR1 LNHDA, CDR2 SQIVND (reference sequence). Trimming cost V 3 bases and J 4 bases; bases outside gene matches: 6. The length of the CDR3 is 14 residues. The CDR3 region has the DNA TGTGCCAGTAGTATTAAGGGACAGAGATACGAGCAGTACTTC. Its protein is CASSIKGQRYEQYF.

Details on this clone: The sample has other DNA sequences that encode this CDR3 too. This rearrangement joins TRBV5-4 to TRBJ1-2; 9 bases agree with TRBD1. The CDR3 consists of 14 residues. V dropped 5 bases and J dropped 8; count of bases not matched to a gene: 10. Germline values: CDR1 SGHNT, CDR2 YYREEE (reference sequence). The CDR3 region has the DNA TGTGCCAGCAGACTGACAGGGGGGGCGGGGGGCTACACCTTC. The encoded protein is CASRLTGGAGGYTF.